This TCR beta chain stems from a study of T cell changes during pregnancy in multiple sclerosis. CDR1 and CDR2 from the germline V gene are KGHSH and LQKENI. This CDR3 has 18 amino acids. With 3 bases removed from V and 4 bases from J, the gap between germline ends came to 22 bases. Clones were read by immunoSEQ multiplex PCR, and TCRdb kept only the in-frame ones, dropping some. The sample includes about 57,000 clones, more than 90% of them seen just once. This chain connects TRBV18 to TRBJ2-1; D perhaps matches TRBD2 (6 bases). Sequencing was performed on CD4+ T cells from peripheral blood mononuclear cells, taken before pregnancy. The clonotype was recovered from a female donor with multiple sclerosis, enrolled in a pregnancy study. The CDR3 DNA reads TGTGCCAGCTCACCCGGCCCTAAAGAAGGAGGGGCTTACAATGAGCAGTTCTTC. Its protein is CASSPGPKEGGAYNEQFF.